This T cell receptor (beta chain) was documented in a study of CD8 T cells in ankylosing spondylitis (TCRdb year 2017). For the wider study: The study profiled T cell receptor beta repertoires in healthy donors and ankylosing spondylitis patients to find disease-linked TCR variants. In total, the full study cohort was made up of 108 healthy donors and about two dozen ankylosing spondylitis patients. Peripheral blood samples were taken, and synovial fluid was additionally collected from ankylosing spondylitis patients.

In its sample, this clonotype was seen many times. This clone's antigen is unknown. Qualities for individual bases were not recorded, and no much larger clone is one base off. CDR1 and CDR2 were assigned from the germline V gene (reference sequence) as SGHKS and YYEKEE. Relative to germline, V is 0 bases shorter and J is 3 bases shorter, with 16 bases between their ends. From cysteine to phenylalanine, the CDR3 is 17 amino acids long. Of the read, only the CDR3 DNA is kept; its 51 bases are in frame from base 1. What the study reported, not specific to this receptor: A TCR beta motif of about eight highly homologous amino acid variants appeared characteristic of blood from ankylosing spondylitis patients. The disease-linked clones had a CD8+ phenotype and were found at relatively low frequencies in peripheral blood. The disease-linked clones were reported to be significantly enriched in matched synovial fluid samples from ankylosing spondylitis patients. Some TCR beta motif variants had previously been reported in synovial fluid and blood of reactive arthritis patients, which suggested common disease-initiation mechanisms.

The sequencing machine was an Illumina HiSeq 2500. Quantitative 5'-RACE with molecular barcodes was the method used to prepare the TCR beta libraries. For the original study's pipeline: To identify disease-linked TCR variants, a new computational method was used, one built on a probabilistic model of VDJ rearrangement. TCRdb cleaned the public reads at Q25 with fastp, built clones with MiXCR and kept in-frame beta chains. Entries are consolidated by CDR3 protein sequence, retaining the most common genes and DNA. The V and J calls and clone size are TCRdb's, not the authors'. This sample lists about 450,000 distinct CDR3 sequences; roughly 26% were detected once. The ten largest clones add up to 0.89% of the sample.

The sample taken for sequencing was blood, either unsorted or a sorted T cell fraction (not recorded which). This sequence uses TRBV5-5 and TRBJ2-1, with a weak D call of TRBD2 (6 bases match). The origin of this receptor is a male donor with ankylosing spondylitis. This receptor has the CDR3 CASSLELAGTLYNEQFF. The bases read TGTGCCAGCAGCTTGGAATTGGCCGGGACTCTCTACAATGAGCAGTTCTTC.